Following are 28 T cell receptor beta chains from one sample sequenced in a study of cytomegalovirus exposure and HLA in healthy donors. The PCR was carried out with 60 Vbeta primers and 13 Jbeta primers. Repertoires were generated with immunoSEQ multiplex PCR, while TCRdb's copy carries only in-frame clones and drops some. The sample lists about 100,000 clones; approximately 79% were seen once. The sample was PBMCs. Every receptor here comes from a woman in her sixties in good health and CMV-seropositive.

This rearrangement joins TRBV18 to TRBJ1-1; 8 bases align to TRBD1. V was pared by 6 bases and J by 0 bases, with 9 bases of the junction left unmatched. From germline, CDR1 is KGHSH and CDR2 LQKENI. The CDR3 covers 16 residues. The CDR3 loop is CASSRQGMGMNTEAFF. CDR3 nucleotide sequence: TGTGCCAGCTCCCGACAGGGGATGGGGATGAACACTGAAGCTTTCTTT.

The chain recombines TRBV6-6 with TRBJ1-3, with 7 bases that match TRBD1. CDR3 length: 14 amino acids. Per germline, CDR1 MNHNY and CDR2 SVGAGI (reference sequence). Germline trimming cut 6 bases from V and 4 bases from J; bases unmatched to any gene: 6. The CDR3 DNA reads TGTGCCAGCAGGCCCACAGGGGCGGGAAACACCATATATTTT. It specifies CASRPTGAGNTIYF.

The chain is built from TRBV7-9 and TRBJ2-7; 7 bases line up with TRBD1. Unmatched junction bases numbered 6, after V lost 5 bases and J lost 2 bases. CDR3 length: 14 amino acids. The germline V gene has CDR1 SEHNR and CDR2 FQNEAQ (reference sequence). Here the CDR3 reads CASSATGEPYEQYF. As DNA, the CDR3 is TGTGCCAGCAGCGCAACAGGGGAACCCTACGAGCAGTACTTC. Variable domain in full (rest from reference TRBV7-9 and TRBJ2-7): DTGVSQNPRHKITKRGQNVTFRCDPISEHNRLYWYRQTLGQGPEFLTYFQNEAQLEKSRLLSDRFSAERPKGSFSTLEIQRTEQGDSAMYLCASSATGEPYEQYFGPGTRLTVT.

As regards this clone: Relative to the germline gene, one junction end is altered; a read error may explain this. The gene calls are TRBV2 and TRBJ2-5, with D possibly being TRBD1 (6 bases). This CDR3 contains 16 residues. CDR1 is SNHLY, CDR2 FYNNEI, per germline. CDR3 protein: CASSGPGHVYQEAQYF. The CDR3 DNA follows: TGTGCCAGCAGTGGACCGGGACATGTGTACCAAGAGGCCCAGTACTTC.

The CDR3 sequence: CASSIRRELRETQYF. DNA for the CDR3: TGTGCCAGTAGTATCAGGCGGGAGCTGCGAGAGACCCAGTACTTC. The chain carries TRBV19 and TRBJ2-5, with 7 bases that match TRBD2. Germline CDR1 reads LNHDA; CDR2 reads SQIVND (reference sequence). CDR3 length equals 15 residues. The V segment lost 3 bases and the J segment 4 bases; nucleotides outside the gene matches: 8.

The chain recombines TRBV5-8 with TRBJ2-7; 7 nucleotides align to TRBD1. V lost 2 bases to trimming and J lost 1 base; unmatched junction nucleotides: 9. The CDR3 runs to 16 residues. Germline V gene lookup returns CDR1 SGHTS and CDR2 YDEGEE. In DNA form, the CDR3 reads TGTGCCAGCAGCTTCTATTCCGGGACAGTTTCCTACGAGCAGTACTTC. Its protein product is CASSFYSGTVSYEQYF.

This sequence joins TRBV19 and TRBJ2-1, with a possible D match to TRBD1 (5 bases). The length of the CDR3 is 14 residues. V lost 1 base and J 3 bases, leaving 7 bases between the germline ends. Germline V CDR1 and CDR2: LNHDA, SQIVND (reference sequence). The CDR3 loop is CASSIATGYNEQFF. The CDR3 DNA follows: TGTGCCAGTAGTATAGCAACAGGCTACAATGAGCAGTTCTTC.

This chain links TRBV2 with TRBJ2-5, with TRBD2 identical over 8 bases. The V gene end was trimmed by 5 bases and the J gene end by 4 bases; junction bases not matched to a gene: 9. The germline gives CDR1 SNHLY, CDR2 FYNNEI. The CDR3 is 15 residues long. The CDR3 spells CASSKGLAGPETQYF. The CDR3 bases are TGTGCCAGCAGTAAGGGTCTAGCGGGCCCAGAGACCCAGTACTTC.

The V call is TRBV5-4, the J call TRBJ2-7, with 7 positions matching TRBD2. The CDR3 contains 13 residues. The germline V gene has CDR1 SGHNT and CDR2 YYREEE (reference sequence). Trimming cost V 6 bases and J 3 bases; bases outside gene matches: 6. The CDR3 sequence: CASTAGRDYEQYF. CDR3 sequence (DNA): TGTGCCAGCACAGCGGGAAGGGACTACGAGCAGTACTTC. The whole variable domain, filled in from reference TRBV5-4 and TRBJ2-7, reads ETGVTQSPTHLIKTRGQQVTLRCSSQSGHNTVSWYQQALGQGPQFIFQYYREEENGRGNFPPRFSGLQFPNYSSELNVNALELDDSALYLCASTAGRDYEQYFGPGTRLTVT.

The chain uses TRBV30 and TRBJ2-6; 8 bases match TRBD1. CDR3 size: 16 residues. CDR1 GTSNPN and CDR2 SVGIG come from the germline V gene (reference sequence). Trimming removed 5 bases from V and 2 bases from J; junction bases left unmatched: 8. The CDR3 DNA reads as TGTGCCTGGGGAAGGACAGGGATGACTGGGGCCAACGTCCTGACTTTC. This translates into CAWGRTGMTGANVLTF.

The chain recombines TRBV5-1 with TRBJ2-7; no reliable D call. The V gene lost 2 bases and the J gene lost 0 bases, with 12 bases spanning the gap. From germline, CDR1 is SGHRS and CDR2 YFSETQ. The CDR3 spans 15 residues. The CDR3 is CASSFRVASSYEQYF. CDR3 bases: TGCGCCAGCAGCTTCCGGGTCGCAAGCTCCTACGAGCAGTACTTC.

The genes are TRBV5-1 and TRBJ2-3; 7 positions agree with TRBD2. The CDR3 extends over 15 amino acids. The germline CDR1 and CDR2 sequences are SGHRS and YFSETQ. Trimming took 5 bases from V and 4 from J; bases not matched to a gene: 10. The CDR3 region is CASSLSPGGADTQYF. CDR3 nucleotide sequence: TGCGCCAGCAGTTTAAGCCCGGGGGGAGCAGATACGCAGTATTTT.

This clone was counted a single time. J is TRBJ2-4 and V is TRBV19; 8 bases match TRBD2. V was clipped by 2 bases and J by 0 bases; unmatched bases: 3. CDR1 is LNHDA, CDR2 SQIVND, per germline (reference sequence). This CDR3 is built from 16 residues. CDR3: CASSIIAGLAKNIQYF. The CDR3 DNA reads TGTGCCAGTAGTATAATAGCGGGACTAGCCAAAAACATTCAGTACTTC.

V and J are TRBV30 and TRBJ1-2, with D perhaps matching TRBD1 (6 bases). Germline loops: CDR1 GTSNPN, CDR2 SVGIG (reference sequence). V was clipped by 2 bases and J by 5 bases, with 9 bases between them. This CDR3 is built from 12 residues. CDR3 DNA: TGTGCCTGGAGTCAGGGGATGTATGGCTACACCTTC. Protein sequence: CAWSQGMYGYTF. Looking up the rest from reference TRBV30 and TRBJ1-2 gives the full variable domain: SQTIHQWPATLVQPVGSPLSLECTVEGTSNPNLYWYRQAAGRGLQLLFYSVGIGQISSEVPQNLSASRPQDRQFILSSKKLLLSDSGFYLCAWSQGMYGYTFGSGTRLTVV.

The chain combines TRBV4-2 with TRBJ2-7, with D unresolved. V gave up 3 bases and J gave up 1 base, with 4 bases separating them. The CDR3 runs 12 residues. Germline CDR1 LGHNA, CDR2 YNFKEQ. In DNA form, the CDR3 reads TGTGCCAGCAGCCAGAGTTCCTACGAGCAGTACTTC. It translates to CASSQSSYEQYF.

The J gene is TRBJ1-2, the V gene TRBV6-1; tentatively, D is TRBD1 (5 bases). This CDR3 is built from 13 residues. The V gene lost 6 bases and the J gene lost 3 bases, with 11 bases spanning the gap. Per the germline V gene, CDR1 is MNHNS and CDR2 is SASEGT. The CDR3 DNA is TGTGCCAGCAGACAGGTTATGCACTATGGCTACACCTTC. It yields the protein CASRQVMHYGYTF.

The chain combines TRBV19 with TRBJ1-5; D is unclear. This CDR3 has 14 residues. The V and J ends lost 1 base and 4 bases respectively, with 8 bases between them. Germline lookup yields CDR1 LNHDA and CDR2 SQIVND (reference sequence). The CDR3 DNA reads as TGTGCCAGTAGTATAGTGAGGGCTAATCAGCCCCAGCATTTT. Its protein is CASSIVRANQPQHF. Based on the CDR3 plus reference TRBV19 and TRBJ1-5, the full variable domain is DGGITQSPKYLFRKEGQNVTLSCEQNLNHDAMYWYRQDPGQGLRLIYYSQIVNDFQKGDIAEGYSVSREKKESFPLTVTSAQKNPTAFYLCASSIVRANQPQHFGDGTRLSIL.

The J gene is TRBJ2-2, the V gene TRBV28, with 13 bases matching TRBD2. The length of the CDR3 is 18 residues. CDR1 and CDR2 from the germline V gene are MDHEN and SYDVKM. Trimming removed 6 bases from V and 2 bases from J; junction bases left unmatched: 9. The CDR3 coding sequence is TGTGCCAGCAGCCCAGGACTAGCGGGAGAGGTTAACACCGGGGAGCTGTTTTTT. Translated, it gives CASSPGLAGEVNTGELFF.

This chain joins TRBV7-2 and TRBJ2-5; TRBD1 matches at 8 bases. The CDR3 runs to 17 residues. Trimming removed 5 bases from V and 7 bases from J; junction bases left unmatched: 18. The germline CDR1 and CDR2 sequences are SGHTA and FQGNSA. The CDR3 region is CASSPSRGLVAGRTQYF. The CDR3 nucleotides read TGTGCCAGCAGCCCCTCCAGGGGGCTAGTAGCTGGGAGGACCCAGTACTTC.

In its sample, this clone was seen a few times. The chain couples TRBV7-9 to TRBJ1-1; 7 bases agree with TRBD1. Trimming took 5 bases from V and 0 from J; bases not matched to a gene: 6. CDR1 and CDR2 from the germline V gene are SEHNR and FQNEAQ (reference sequence). The length of the CDR3 is 15 residues. CDR3 region: CASSLETGMNTEAFF. The CDR3 DNA sequence: TGTGCCAGCAGCCTAGAGACAGGGATGAACACTGAAGCTTTCTTT.

This rearrangement joins TRBV2 to TRBJ2-2; the match to TRBD2 covers 8 bases. Germline CDR1 SNHLY, CDR2 FYNNEI. After removal of 5 bases from V and 5 bases from J, the junction contained 7 bases not matched to a gene. This CDR3 contains 15 residues. CDR3 DNA: TGTGCCAGCAGTCAGCGGGAGCTCGGTACCGGGGAGCTGTTTTTT. Amino acid sequence: CASSQRELGTGELFF.

The chain has TRBV15 and TRBJ1-5; D is ambiguous. Trimming left V 0 bases short and J 1 base short, with 4 bases between. CDR1 is LNHNV and CDR2 is YYDKDF in the germline V gene (reference sequence). CDR3 size: 14 residues. This chain's CDR3 is CATSRDLSNQPQHF. DNA for the CDR3: TGTGCCACCAGCAGAGATCTGAGCAATCAGCCCCAGCATTTT.

V and J are TRBV5-1 and TRBJ2-3; weak D call: TRBD2 (5 bases). Trimming shortened V by 0 bases and J by 5 bases, and 10 bases separated the two germline ends. The germline V gene encodes CDR1 SGHRS and CDR2 YFSETQ. The CDR3 is 14 amino acids. The DNA of the CDR3 is TGCGCCAGCAGCTTGGTGACTATCATAGATACGCAGTATTTT. This encodes CASSLVTIIDTQYF.

About this clone itself: This sample also contains other DNA sequences that code for the same CDR3. This sequence joins TRBV6-5 and TRBJ2-7; 9 bases fit TRBD1. This CDR3 has 14 amino acids. The V segment lost 0 bases and the J segment 5 bases; nucleotides outside the gene matches: 2. Germline loops: CDR1 MNHEY, CDR2 SVGAGI. In nucleotides, the CDR3 is TGTGCCAGCAGTTACTCGGGACAGGGCAACGAGCAGTACTTC. It encodes CASSYSGQGNEQYF.

DNA for the CDR3: TGTGCCAGCAGCGCGAGGCCCTCCTACGAGCAGTACTTC. It codes for CASSARPSYEQYF. The chain carries TRBV7-9 and TRBJ2-7; no definite D call. This CDR3 spans 13 amino acids. Germline CDR1 is SEHNR and CDR2 is FQNEAQ (reference sequence). V lost 5 bases to trimming and J lost 0 bases, with 8 bases between them.

The CDR3 loop reads CASSAGTVYGYTF. CDR3 DNA: TGTGCCAGCAGTGCCGGGACAGTTTATGGCTACACCTTC. This rearrangement joins TRBV2 to TRBJ1-2, with 7 bases that match TRBD1. V shed 4 bases and J 5 bases; nucleotides not matched to a gene: 4. CDR3 size: 13 residues. Germline V lookup: CDR1 SNHLY, CDR2 FYNNEI.

V is TRBV9 and J is TRBJ2-7; the D gene is possibly TRBD1 (6 bases). Trimming removed 2 bases at V and 4 bases at J, with 10 bases between. The CDR3 runs to 13 residues. The germline V gene encodes CDR1 SGDLS and CDR2 YYNGEE. The CDR3 sequence: CASSVGQRYEQYF. The CDR3 nucleotides are TGTGCCAGCAGCGTTGGACAGAGATACGAGCAGTACTTC.

The chain couples TRBV30 to TRBJ1-4; maybe TRBD1 (5 bases). The CDR3 sequence is 13 residues long. The germline gives CDR1 GTSNPN, CDR2 SVGIG (reference sequence). Trimming cost V 5 bases and J 3 bases, with 10 bases left between them. CDR3 DNA sequence: TGTGCCTGGTGCAGGGTACCTAATGAAAAACTGTTTTTT. As protein: CAWCRVPNEKLFF.